The 3 T cell receptor beta chains given below trace back to one sample, sequenced in a study of T cell responses to AZD1222 COVID-19 vaccine. TCRdb's table, derived via immunoSEQ multiplex PCR, lists solely in-frame clones and lacks some. The data hold approximately 89,000 clones, with around nine tenths observed a single time. The starting material was peripheral blood, obtained on day 0 of MenACWY control vaccination. These receptors came from an adult in good health.

The chain carries TRBV27 and TRBJ2-1; 7 positions match TRBD2. Germline lookup yields CDR1 MNHEY and CDR2 SMNVEV (reference sequence). The CDR3 loop spans 13 amino acids. V lost 7 bases, J lost 5 bases, and 5 bases stayed unmatched. CDR3 sequence: CASKWAGDNEQFF. The CDR3 region has the DNA TGTGCCAGCAAATGGGCGGGGGACAATGAGCAGTTCTTC.

The chain joins TRBV28 to TRBJ1-1; perhaps TRBD1 as D (6 bases). The V end was cut by 8 bases, the J end by 1 base, with 11 bases between. Germline V gene data show CDR1 as MDHEN and CDR2 as SYDVKM. CDR3 length: 13 amino acids. For the CDR3, the DNA is TGTGCCAGCTCCGGGGGGCGGAACACTGAAGCTTTCTTT. Its translation is CASSGGRNTEAFF.

The V call is TRBV11-2, the J call TRBJ1-4; D remains unclear. Germline CDR1 reads SGHAT; CDR2 reads FQNNGV. V lost 2 bases and J 2 bases, leaving 9 bases between the germline ends. The CDR3 runs to 15 residues. The CDR3 DNA reads as TGTGCCAGCAGCTTAACGAGGGCGACTAATGAAAAACTGTTTTTT. Translating it yields CASSLTRATNEKLFF.